These 12 T cell receptor beta chains were sequenced from one sample in a study of T cells after yellow fever vaccination. MiXCR, run by TCRdb on the 5' RACE reads, gives a single entry per CDR3 protein. The table has approximately 10,000 distinct CDR3 sequences, around 4.7% seen once. The sample was PBMCs, either bulk or a sorted T-cell subset (CD4+, CD8+, memory, or dextramer-sorted; not recorded which), taken around 14 days after the first yellow fever vaccination. These receptors were obtained from a man aged 18 to 29 who received the YFV17D yellow fever vaccine.

This clonotype is labeled as medium-sized. The chain has TRBV7-2 and TRBJ2-5; TRBD1 aligns across 8 bases. Per germline, CDR1 SGHTA and CDR2 FQGNSA. With V trimmed by 4 bases and J by 2 bases, 3 bases remained unmatched. The CDR3 spans 14 residues. The CDR3 here is CASSSHRGQETQYF. Here the CDR3 DNA reads TGTGCCAGCAGCTCCCACAGGGGGCAAGAGACCCAGTACTTC.

This clonotype appeared many times. The chain uses TRBV7-2 and TRBJ2-7; 13 bases align to TRBD2. V gave up 1 base and J gave up 11 bases; unmatched junction bases: 5. Germline CDR1 reads SGHTA; CDR2 reads FQGNSA. The length of the CDR3 is 14 residues. CDR3 in amino acids: CASSLVGTSGEEYV. The CDR3 DNA follows: TGTGCCAGCAGCTTAGTAGGGACTAGCGGGGAAGAGTACGTC.

This clonotype is medium-sized. The rearrangement uses TRBV12-3 or TRBV12-4 and TRBJ2-1, with 7 bases fitting TRBD1. Trimming cost V 7 bases and J 9 bases; bases outside gene matches: 9. The CDR3 totals 13 residues. The CDR3 here is CASTRDSQFEQFF. The CDR3 coding sequence is TGTGCCAGCACCAGGGACAGCCAATTTGAGCAGTTCTTC.

This clonotype ranks as medium-sized. The chain is built from TRBV12-3 or TRBV12-4 and TRBJ2-1; 7 bases are a match to TRBD1. CDR3 size: 13 residues. V shed 7 bases, J shed 7 bases, and the junction held 7 bases outside the gene matches. The CDR3 here is CASTIQQGNEQFF. CDR3 DNA: TGTGCCAGCACCATTCAACAGGGGAATGAGCAGTTCTTC.

This clonotype was picked up many times. The chain combines TRBV4-1 with TRBJ1-2; the D gene is possibly TRBD1 (6 bases). Germline-derived CDR1 and CDR2 are MGHRA and YSYEKL. V lost 0 bases to trimming and J lost 4 bases, with 12 bases between them. The CDR3 sequence is 15 residues long. The CDR3 region has the DNA TGCGCCAGCAGCCAAGAGTTGAACAGGGTCTATGGCTACACCTTC. Protein product: CASSQELNRVYGYTF.

This clonotype is categorized as medium-sized (0.01 to 0.1%). This sequence joins TRBV6-2 or TRBV6-3 and TRBJ2-7, with 7 bases fitting TRBD1. The CDR3 length is 16 residues. Losses at the gene ends were 5 bases for V and 2 bases for J; bases not matched to a gene: 12. CDR1 is MNHEY and CDR2 is SVGEGT in the germline V gene. The CDR3 coding sequence is TGTGCCAGCAGTCCTTACCCGGGGACAGCGGCCTACGAGCAGTACTTC. This sequence encodes CASSPYPGTAAYEQYF.

By its share, this clonotype is medium-sized. V is TRBV7-3 and J is TRBJ2-1; a possible D gene is TRBD2 (5 bases). Trimming took off 5 bases at V and 8 bases at J, with 13 bases between the two ends. From germline, CDR1 is SGHTA and CDR2 FQGTGA. The CDR3 length is 13 residues. This chain's CDR3 is CASSPSPEDEQFF. In nucleotides, the CDR3 is TGTGCCAGCAGCCCGAGCCCGGAGGATGAGCAGTTCTTC. Full variable domain (outside the CDR3, taken from reference TRBV7-3 and TRBJ2-1): GAGVSQTPSNKVTEKGKYVELRCDPISGHTALYWYRQSLGQGPEFLIYFQGTGAADDSGLPNDRFFAVRPEGSVSTLKIQRTERGDSAVYLCASSPSPEDEQFFGPGTRLTVL.

This clonotype showed up many times. The chain uses TRBV18 and TRBJ1-1, with 8 bases fitting TRBD1. Germline CDR1 and CDR2: KGHSH and LQKENI. V shed 1 base and J 4 bases; nucleotides not matched to a gene: 11. The CDR3 contains 17 residues. CDR3: CASSPRSGGAESTEAFF. CDR3 nucleotides: TGTGCCAGCTCACCACGTTCAGGGGGCGCCGAATCCACTGAAGCTTTCTTT. Complete variable domain (other parts from reference TRBV18 and TRBJ1-1): NAGVMQNPRHLVRRRGQEARLRCSPMKGHSHVYWYRQLPEEGLKFMVYLQKENIIDESGMPKERFSAEFPKEGPSILRIQQVVRGDSAAYFCASSPRSGGAESTEAFFGQGTRLTVV.

Many counts were recorded for this clonotype. The chain recombines TRBV7-2 with TRBJ2-2; no firm D call. The V end lost 5 bases, the J end lost 7 bases, and 11 bases lay between the germline ends. The CDR3 runs 13 residues. The germline gives CDR1 SGHTA, CDR2 FQGNSA. CDR3 sequence (DNA): TGTGCCAGCAGCCAGGCACACGGCGGGGAGCTGTTTTTT. It encodes CASSQAHGGELFF.

This clonotype was observed a few times. The rearrangement links TRBV7-9 to TRBJ1-2, with 9 bases matching TRBD1. Germline V gene sequence: CDR1 SEHNR, CDR2 FQNEAQ (reference sequence). The V and J ends lost 5 bases and 6 bases, in that order; junction bases with no gene match: 7. This CDR3 region has 14 residues. CDR3: CASSPGTGINGYTF. Here the CDR3 DNA reads TGTGCCAGCAGCCCTGGGACAGGGATAAATGGCTACACCTTC.

For this clonotype: A much larger clone differs by one base, so this may be a read error. The chain carries TRBV20-1 and TRBJ2-1; D remains ambiguous. V dropped 6 bases and J dropped 6 bases, with 12 bases sitting between them. This CDR3 region has 12 residues. Germline V CDR1 and CDR2: DFQATT, SNEGSKA (reference sequence). CDR3 nucleotide sequence: TGCAGTGCCAGGACGGATATCAATGAGCAGTTCTTC. It encodes CSARTDINEQFF.

Relative to its sample, this clonotype is medium-sized. V usage is TRBV12-5 and J usage is TRBJ2-1; 7 bases map to TRBD2. Germline CDR1 reads LGHNT; CDR2 reads FRNRAP. The CDR3 consists of 12 residues. V dropped 1 base and J dropped 12; count of bases not matched to a gene: 3. CDR3 sequence reads: CASGLDTGGQFF. Written as DNA, the CDR3 is TGTGCTAGTGGTTTGGACACGGGGGGGCAGTTCTTC.